What follows describes a single TCR beta chain. The antigen is not known. This entry is derived from a study of T cell repertoires in cytomegalovirus infection. Study context: It was recently identified HLA-C-restricted and well-studied HLA-B-restricted CMV epitopes that the study used. It can be stated that public TCR beta signatures indicated CMV infection as well as a matching HLA type.

V was pared by 11 bases and J by 0 bases, with 12 bases between. This CDR3 has 13 residues. The study, taken as a whole, reports: The study found HLA-C-restricted CMV-specific TCR beta clonotypes dominating the ex vivo response.

One entry per CDR3 protein, called by TCRdb with MiXCR from the reads. The table lists some 480,000 distinct CDR3 sequences, roughly 34% of them singletons. Sequenced material: cultured PBMCs, taken from culture after CMV antigen stimulation. This chain uses TRBV12-3 or TRBV12-4 with TRBJ2-3; D perhaps matches TRBD1 (5 bases). This receptor was taken from a human donor in good health (CMV status not recorded). Some clones in this sample may be carry-over from other donors' samples. DNA for the CDR3: TGTGCCCTTAAAGGGGCGAGCACAGATACGCAGTATTTT. Protein product: CALKGASTDTQYF.